A single TCR beta chain is shown here with its context. The antigen remains unidentified. Here immunoSEQ multiplex PCR was the method, and the copy in TCRdb shows in-frame clones only, minus some. The sample consists of roughly 460,000 clones, about nine tenths of them appearing once. With 5 bases clipped from V and 2 bases from J, the junction kept 10 bases outside the gene matches. This CDR3 is built from 15 residues. The germline V gene has CDR1 SGDLS and CDR2 YYNGEE. The treatment was: some 19 received Ad26.COV2.S at low or high dose, single or two shots; roughly five received placebo; per-sample allocation not given. Collection of samples fell on day 63 after the first vaccine or placebo injection. Expression of Wuhan-strain SARS-CoV-2 spike came from the Ad26 vector that formed the vaccine. The data were obtained in a study of Ad26.COV2.S vaccination and SARS-CoV-2 variants. Whole-study findings and limits: Breadth and depth estimates from TCRs may understate total T cell responses.

This TCR came from a person between 18 and 59 years old who received the Ad26.COV2.S COVID-19 vaccine or a placebo. The source material was peripheral blood, sampled in a trial of Ad26.COV2.S vaccine versus placebo. The chain links TRBV9 to TRBJ2-7; TRBD1 agrees at 7 bases. The CDR3 protein is CASSSGTATTYEQYF. The DNA for the CDR3 is TGTGCCAGCAGTTCCGGGACAGCTACCACCTACGAGCAGTACTTC.